The sample holds one count of the clone carrying this TCR beta chain. This sample was taken from a study of blood T cell repertoires in COVID-19. Study-level information: The study drew acute and convalescent COVID-19 samples from the United States, Italy and Spain. In each case, the material was cDNA or gDNA derived from T cells, B-cell-depleted T cells, or PBMCs.

In the authors' methods: Reference gene primer amplification yielded estimated nucleated cell counts. Sequencing was performed with immunoSEQ multiplex PCR; in TCRdb, only in-frame clones are kept and a portion is missing. V and J calls and clone size are as listed in that table; D and trimming were resolved from the DNA. This table holds around 120,000 clones, over 70% found once. Between the trimmed V and J ends, which lost 4 bases and 1 base, there was a span of 15 bases. Germline V gives CDR1 SGHTA, CDR2 FQGNSA. The CDR3 runs to 16 residues. The source is a woman in her seventies with acute or convalescent COVID-19. The sequencing input was peripheral blood. The chain employs TRBV7-2 and TRBJ2-3; no reliable D call. CDR3 sequence reads: CASSSRSGKGTDTQYF. CDR3 DNA: TGTGCCAGCAGCTCCCGCTCAGGCAAGGGCACAGATACGCAGTATTTT.